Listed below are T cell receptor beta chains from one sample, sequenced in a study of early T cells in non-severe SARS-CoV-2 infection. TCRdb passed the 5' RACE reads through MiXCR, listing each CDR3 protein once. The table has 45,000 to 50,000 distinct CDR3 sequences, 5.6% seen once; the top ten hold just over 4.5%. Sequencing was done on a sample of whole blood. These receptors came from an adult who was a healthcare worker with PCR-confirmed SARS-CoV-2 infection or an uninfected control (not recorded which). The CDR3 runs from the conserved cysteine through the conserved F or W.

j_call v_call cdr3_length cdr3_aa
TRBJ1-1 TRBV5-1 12 CASSSSGWEAFF
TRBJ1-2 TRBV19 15 CASRRGRDGGSGYTF
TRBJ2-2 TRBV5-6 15 CASSLVRGSSGELFF
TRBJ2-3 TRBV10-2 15 CASSDREYSTDTQYF
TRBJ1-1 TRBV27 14 CASSSRQSHTEAFF
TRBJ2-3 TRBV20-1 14 CSAGPSGGADTQYF
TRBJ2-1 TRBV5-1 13 CASCRDYPGEQFF
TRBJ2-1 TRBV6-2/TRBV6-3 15 CASSYVRAGGGEQFF
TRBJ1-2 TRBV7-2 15 CASSLGTGLSYGYTF
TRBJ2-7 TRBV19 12 CASGAGTYEQYF
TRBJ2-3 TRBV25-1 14 CASSEFNGLDTQYF
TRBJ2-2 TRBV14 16 CASSHQVGPTSGELFF
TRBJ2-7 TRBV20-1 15 CSARPGTGAFLGQYF
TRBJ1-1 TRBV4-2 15 CASSQEEGTGTEAFF
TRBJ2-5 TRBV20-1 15 CSAPLASGTEETQYF
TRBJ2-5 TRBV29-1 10 CSGFGTSWYF
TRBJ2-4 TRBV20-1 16 CSARDNRDFAKNIQYF
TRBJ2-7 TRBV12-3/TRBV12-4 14 CASRRTGGSVEQYF
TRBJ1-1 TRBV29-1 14 CSVMQGGWNTEAFF
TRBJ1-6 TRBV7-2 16 CASSPFPGTHNSPLHF
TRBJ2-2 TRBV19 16 CASSVKTGISTGELFF
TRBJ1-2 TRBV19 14 CASSLGQGVDGYTF
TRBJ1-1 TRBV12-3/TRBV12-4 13 CASRVDRGTEAFF
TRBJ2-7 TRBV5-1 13 CASSLEGSYEQYF